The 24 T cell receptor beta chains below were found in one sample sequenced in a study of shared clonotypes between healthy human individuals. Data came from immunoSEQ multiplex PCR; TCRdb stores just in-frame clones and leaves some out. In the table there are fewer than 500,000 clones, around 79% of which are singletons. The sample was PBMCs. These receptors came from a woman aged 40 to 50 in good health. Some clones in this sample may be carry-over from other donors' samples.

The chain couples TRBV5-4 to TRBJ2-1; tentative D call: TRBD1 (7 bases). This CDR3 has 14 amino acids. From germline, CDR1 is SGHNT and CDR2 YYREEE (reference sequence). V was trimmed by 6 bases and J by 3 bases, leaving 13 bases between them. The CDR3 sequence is CASKGGGGYNEQFF. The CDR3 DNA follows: TGTGCCAGCAAAGGAGGGGGCGGCTACAATGAGCAGTTCTTC.

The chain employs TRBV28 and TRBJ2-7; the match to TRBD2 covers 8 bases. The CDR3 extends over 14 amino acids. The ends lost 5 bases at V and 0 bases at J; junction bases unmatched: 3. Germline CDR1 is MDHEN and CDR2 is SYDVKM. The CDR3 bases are TGTGCCAGCAGTCGTAGCGGGACCTCCTACGAGCAGTACTTC. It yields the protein CASSRSGTSYEQYF.

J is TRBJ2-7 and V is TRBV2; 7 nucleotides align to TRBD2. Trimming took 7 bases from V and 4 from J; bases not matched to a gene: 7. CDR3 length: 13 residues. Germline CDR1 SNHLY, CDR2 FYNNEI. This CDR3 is CASIPGTTYEQYF. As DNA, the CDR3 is TGTGCCAGCATCCCCGGGACTACATACGAGCAGTACTTC.

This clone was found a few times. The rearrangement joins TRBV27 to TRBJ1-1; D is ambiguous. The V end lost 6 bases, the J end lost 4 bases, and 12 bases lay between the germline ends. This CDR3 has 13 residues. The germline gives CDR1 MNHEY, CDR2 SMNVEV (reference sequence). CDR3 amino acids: CASRGLRTTEAFF. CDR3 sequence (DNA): TGTGCCAGCAGAGGGTTACGCACCACTGAAGCTTTCTTT.

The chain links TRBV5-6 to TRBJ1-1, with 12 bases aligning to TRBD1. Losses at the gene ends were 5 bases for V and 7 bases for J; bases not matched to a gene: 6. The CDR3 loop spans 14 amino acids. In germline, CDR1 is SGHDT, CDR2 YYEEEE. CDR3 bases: TGTGCCAGCAGTCCGGGACAGGGGGCGGTTGAAGCTTTCTTT. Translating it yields CASSPGQGAVEAFF.

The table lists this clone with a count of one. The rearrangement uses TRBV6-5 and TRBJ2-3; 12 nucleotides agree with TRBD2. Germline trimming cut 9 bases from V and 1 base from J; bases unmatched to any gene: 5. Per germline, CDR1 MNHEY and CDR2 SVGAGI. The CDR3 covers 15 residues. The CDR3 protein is CASGRLAGGTDTQYF. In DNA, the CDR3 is TGTGCCAGTGGTAGACTAGCGGGAGGCACAGATACGCAGTATTTT.

The CDR3 nucleotides are TGTGCCAGCAGTGCCTGGGACAGGGGGTACTATGGCTACACCTTC. The encoded protein is CASSAWDRGYYGYTF. The rearrangement links TRBV25-1 to TRBJ1-2; 11 bases fit TRBD1. This CDR3 has 15 residues. Germline-derived CDR1 and CDR2 are MGHDK and SYGVNS. The J segment lost 3 bases and the V segment lost 4 bases, leaving 4 bases of the junction unmatched.

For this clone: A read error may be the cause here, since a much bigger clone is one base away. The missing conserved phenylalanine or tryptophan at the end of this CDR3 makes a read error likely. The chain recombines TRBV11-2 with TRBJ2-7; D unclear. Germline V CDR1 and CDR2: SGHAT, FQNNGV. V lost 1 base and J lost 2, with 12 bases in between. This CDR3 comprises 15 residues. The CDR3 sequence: CASSLVWDAPYEQYL. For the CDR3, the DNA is TGTGCCAGCAGCTTAGTGTGGGATGCCCCCTACGAGCAGTACCTC.

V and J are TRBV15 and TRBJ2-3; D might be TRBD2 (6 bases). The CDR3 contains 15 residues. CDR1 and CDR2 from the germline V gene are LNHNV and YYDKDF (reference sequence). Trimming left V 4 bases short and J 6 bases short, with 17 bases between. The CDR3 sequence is CATSIGSGGGDTQYF. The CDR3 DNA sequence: TGTGCCACCAGCATTGGTAGCGGTGGTGGGGATACGCAGTATTTT.

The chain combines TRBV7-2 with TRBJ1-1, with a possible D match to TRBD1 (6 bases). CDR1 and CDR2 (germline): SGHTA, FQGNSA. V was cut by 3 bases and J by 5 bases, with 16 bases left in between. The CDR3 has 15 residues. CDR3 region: CASSFQGMKETEAFF. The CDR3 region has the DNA TGTGCCAGCAGCTTTCAGGGGATGAAGGAGACTGAAGCTTTCTTT.

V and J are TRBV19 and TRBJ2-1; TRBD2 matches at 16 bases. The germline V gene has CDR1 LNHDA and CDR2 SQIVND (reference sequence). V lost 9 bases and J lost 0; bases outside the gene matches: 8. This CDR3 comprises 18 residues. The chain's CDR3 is CASAGTSGRVSSYNEQFF. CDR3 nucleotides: TGTGCCAGCGCCGGGACTAGCGGGAGGGTTAGCTCCTACAATGAGCAGTTCTTC.

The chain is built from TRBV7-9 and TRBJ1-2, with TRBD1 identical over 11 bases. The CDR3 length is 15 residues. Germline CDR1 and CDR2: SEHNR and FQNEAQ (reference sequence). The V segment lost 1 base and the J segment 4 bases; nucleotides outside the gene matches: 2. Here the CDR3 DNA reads TGTGCCAGCAGCTTAGGGACAGGGGGCATCTATGGCTACACCTTC. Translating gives CASSLGTGGIYGYTF.

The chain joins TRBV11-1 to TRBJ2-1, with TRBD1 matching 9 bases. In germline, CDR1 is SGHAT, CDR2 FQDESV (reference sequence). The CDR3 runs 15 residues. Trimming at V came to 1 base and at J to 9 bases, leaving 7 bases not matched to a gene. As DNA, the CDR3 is TGTGCCAGCAGCTTAGGGACAGGGGCCGGGGGTGAGCAGTTCTTC. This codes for CASSLGTGAGGEQFF.

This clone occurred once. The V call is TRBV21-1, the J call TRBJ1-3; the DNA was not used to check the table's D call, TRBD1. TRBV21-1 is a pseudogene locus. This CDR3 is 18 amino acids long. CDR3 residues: CASSKGQGDCLSGNTIYF. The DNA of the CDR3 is TGTGCCAGCAGCAAAGGACAGGGGGATTGTCTCTCTGGAAACACCATATATTTT.

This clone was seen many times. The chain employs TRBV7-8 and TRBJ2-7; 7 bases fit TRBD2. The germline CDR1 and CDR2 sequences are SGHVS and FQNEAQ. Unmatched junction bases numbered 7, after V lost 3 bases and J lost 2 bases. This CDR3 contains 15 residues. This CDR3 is CASSLKRGEAYEQYF. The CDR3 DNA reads TGTGCCAGCAGCTTGAAGCGGGGCGAGGCCTACGAGCAGTACTTC.

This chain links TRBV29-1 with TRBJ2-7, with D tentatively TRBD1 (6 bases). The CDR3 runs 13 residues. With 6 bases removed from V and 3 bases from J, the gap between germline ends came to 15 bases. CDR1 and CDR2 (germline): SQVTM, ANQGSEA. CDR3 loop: CSVEGDMSYEQYF. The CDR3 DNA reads TGCAGCGTCGAGGGGGATATGAGCTACGAGCAGTACTTC.

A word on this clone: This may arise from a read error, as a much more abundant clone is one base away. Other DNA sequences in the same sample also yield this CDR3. This CDR3 is CASSYSPYEQYF. DNA for the CDR3: TGTGCCAGCAGTTACTCTCCCTACGAGCAGTACTTC. V gene TRBV6-6 combines with J gene TRBJ2-7, with unresolved D. The CDR3 length is 12 residues. Trimming shortened V by 0 bases and J by 2 bases, and 2 bases separated the two germline ends. Looked up from germline, CDR1 is MNHNY and CDR2 is SVGAGI (reference sequence).

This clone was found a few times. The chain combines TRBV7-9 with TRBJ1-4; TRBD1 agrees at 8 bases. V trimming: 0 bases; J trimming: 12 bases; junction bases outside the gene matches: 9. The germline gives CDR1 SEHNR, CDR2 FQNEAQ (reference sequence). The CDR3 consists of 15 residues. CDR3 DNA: TGTGCCAGCAGCTTAGCCCAGGGGGCCGATGATGAACTGTTTTTT. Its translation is CASSLAQGADDELFF.

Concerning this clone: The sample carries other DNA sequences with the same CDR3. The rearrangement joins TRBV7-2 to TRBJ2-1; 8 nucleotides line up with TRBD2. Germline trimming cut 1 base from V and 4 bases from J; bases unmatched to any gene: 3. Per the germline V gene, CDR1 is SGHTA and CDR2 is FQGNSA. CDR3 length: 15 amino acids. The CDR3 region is CASSLVASGYNEQFF. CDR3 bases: TGTGCCAGCAGCTTAGTAGCTAGCGGGTACAATGAGCAGTTCTTC.

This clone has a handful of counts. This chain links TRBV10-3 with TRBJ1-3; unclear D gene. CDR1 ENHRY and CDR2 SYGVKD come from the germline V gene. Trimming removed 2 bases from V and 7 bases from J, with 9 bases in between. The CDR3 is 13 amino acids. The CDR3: CAISEVEENTIYF. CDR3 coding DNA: TGTGCCATCAGTGAGGTCGAGGAGAACACCATATATTTT.

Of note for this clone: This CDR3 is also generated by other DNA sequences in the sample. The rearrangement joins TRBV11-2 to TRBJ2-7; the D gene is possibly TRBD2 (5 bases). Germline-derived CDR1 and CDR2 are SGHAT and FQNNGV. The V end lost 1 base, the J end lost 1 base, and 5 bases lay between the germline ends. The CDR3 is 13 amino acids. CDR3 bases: TGTGCCAGCAGCTTAGCGGGGTCCTACGAGCAGTACTTC. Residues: CASSLAGSYEQYF.

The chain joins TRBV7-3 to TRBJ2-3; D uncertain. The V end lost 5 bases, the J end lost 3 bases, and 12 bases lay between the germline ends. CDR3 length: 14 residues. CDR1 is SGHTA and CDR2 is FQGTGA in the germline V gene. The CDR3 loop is CASSPRGGTDTQYF. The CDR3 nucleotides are TGTGCCAGCAGCCCCCGAGGCGGAACAGATACGCAGTATTTT.

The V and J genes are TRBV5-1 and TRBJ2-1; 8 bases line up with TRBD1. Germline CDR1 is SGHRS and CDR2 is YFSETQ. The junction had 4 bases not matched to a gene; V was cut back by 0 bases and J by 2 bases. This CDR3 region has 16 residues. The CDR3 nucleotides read TGCGCCAGCAGCTTGGCGACAGGGGCGACCTACAATGAGCAGTTCTTC. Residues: CASSLATGATYNEQFF.

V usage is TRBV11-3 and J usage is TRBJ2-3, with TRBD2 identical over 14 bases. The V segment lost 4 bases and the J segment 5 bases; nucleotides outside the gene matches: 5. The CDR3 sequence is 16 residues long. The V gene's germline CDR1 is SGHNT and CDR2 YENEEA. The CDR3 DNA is TGTGCCAGCAGCTCCAGGACTAGCGGGAGGCAAGATACGCAGTATTTT. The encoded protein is CASSSRTSGRQDTQYF.